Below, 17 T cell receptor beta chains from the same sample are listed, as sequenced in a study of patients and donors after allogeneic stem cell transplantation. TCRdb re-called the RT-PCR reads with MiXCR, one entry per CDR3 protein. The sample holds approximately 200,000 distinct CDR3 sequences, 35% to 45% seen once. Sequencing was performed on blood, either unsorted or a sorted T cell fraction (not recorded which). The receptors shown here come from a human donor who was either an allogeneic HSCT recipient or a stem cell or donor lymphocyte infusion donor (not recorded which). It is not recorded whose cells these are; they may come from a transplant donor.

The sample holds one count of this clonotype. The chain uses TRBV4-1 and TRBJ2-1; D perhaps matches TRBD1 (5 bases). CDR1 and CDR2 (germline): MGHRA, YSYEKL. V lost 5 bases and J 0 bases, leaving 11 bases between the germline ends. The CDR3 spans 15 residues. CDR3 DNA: TGCGCCAGCAGCTGGGGCTCCAACTCCTACAATGAGCAGTTCTTC. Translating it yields CASSWGSNSYNEQFF.

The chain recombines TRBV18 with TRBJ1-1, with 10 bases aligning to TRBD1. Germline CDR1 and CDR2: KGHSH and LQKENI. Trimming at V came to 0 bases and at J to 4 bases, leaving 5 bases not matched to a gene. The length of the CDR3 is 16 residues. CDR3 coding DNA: TGTGCCAGCTCACCACCTCGGACAGGGGGATCCACTGAAGCTTTCTTT. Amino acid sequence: CASSPPRTGGSTEAFF.

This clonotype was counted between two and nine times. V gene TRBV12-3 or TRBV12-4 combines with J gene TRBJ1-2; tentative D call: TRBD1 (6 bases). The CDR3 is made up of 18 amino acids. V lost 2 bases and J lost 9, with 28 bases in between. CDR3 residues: CASSLRPPGDYRENRYTF. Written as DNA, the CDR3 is TGTGCCAGCAGTTTAAGGCCCCCCGGGGATTACAGGGAAAATCGCTACACCTTC.

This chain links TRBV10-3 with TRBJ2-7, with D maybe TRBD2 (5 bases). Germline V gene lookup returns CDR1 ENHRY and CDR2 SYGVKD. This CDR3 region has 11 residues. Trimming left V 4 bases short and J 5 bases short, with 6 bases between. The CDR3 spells CAISGGNEQYF. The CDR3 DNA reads TGTGCCATCAGTGGAGGGAACGAGCAGTACTTC.

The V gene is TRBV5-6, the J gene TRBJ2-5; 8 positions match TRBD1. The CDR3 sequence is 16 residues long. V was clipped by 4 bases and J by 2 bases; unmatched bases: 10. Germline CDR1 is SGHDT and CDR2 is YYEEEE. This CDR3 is CASSLVPGQVQETQYF. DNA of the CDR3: TGTGCCAGCAGCCTCGTCCCGGGACAGGTTCAAGAGACCCAGTACTTC.

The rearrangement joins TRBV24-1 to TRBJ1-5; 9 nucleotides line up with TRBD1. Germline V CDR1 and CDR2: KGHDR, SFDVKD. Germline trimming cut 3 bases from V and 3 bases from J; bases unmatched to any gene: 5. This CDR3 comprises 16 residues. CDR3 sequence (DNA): TGTGCCACCAGTGATAAGGACAGGGGCGTCAATCAGCCCCAGCATTTT. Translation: CATSDKDRGVNQPQHF.

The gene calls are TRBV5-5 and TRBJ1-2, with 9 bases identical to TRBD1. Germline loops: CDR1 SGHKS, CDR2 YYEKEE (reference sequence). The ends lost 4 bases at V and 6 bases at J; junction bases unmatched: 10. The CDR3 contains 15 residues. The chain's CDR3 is CASSATPGTGNGYTF. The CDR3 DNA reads TGTGCCAGCAGCGCAACGCCCGGGACAGGGAATGGCTACACCTTC.

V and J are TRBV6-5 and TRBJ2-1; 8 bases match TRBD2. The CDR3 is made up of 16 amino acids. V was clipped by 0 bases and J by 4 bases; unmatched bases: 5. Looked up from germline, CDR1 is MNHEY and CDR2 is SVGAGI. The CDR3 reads CASSYSFSGEYNEQFF. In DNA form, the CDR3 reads TGTGCCAGCAGTTACTCTTTTAGCGGGGAATACAATGAGCAGTTCTTC.

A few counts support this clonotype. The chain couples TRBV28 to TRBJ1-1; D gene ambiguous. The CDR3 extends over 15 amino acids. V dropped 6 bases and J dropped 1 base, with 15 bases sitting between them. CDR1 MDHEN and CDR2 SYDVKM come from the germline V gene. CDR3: CASSPGRKGNTEAFF. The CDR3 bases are TGTGCCAGCAGCCCGGGCCGAAAAGGGAACACTGAAGCTTTCTTT. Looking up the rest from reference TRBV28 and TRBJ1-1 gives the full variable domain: DVKVTQSSRYLVKRTGEKVFLECVQDMDHENMFWYRQDPGLGLRLIYFSYDVKMKEKGDIPEGYSVSREKKERFSLILESASTNQTSMYLCASSPGRKGNTEAFFGQGTRLTVV.

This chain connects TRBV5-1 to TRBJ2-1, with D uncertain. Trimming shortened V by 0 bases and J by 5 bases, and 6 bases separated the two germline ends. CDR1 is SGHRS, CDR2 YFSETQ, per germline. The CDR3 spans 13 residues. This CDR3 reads CASSLDTDNEQFF. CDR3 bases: TGCGCCAGCAGCTTGGATACAGACAATGAGCAGTTCTTC.

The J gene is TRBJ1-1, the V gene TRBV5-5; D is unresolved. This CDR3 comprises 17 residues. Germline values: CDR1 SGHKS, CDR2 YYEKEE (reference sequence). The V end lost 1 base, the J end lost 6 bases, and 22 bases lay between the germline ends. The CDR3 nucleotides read TGTGCCAGCAGCTTGCCAAGGAACGCCGGCATGAGCCCTGAAGCTTTCTTT. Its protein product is CASSLPRNAGMSPEAFF.

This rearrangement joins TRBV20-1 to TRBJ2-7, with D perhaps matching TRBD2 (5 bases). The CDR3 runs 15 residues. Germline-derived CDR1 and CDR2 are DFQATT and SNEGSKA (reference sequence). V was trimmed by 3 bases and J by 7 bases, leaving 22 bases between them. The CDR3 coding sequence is TGCAGTGCTAGCTATAGCCTAGCCGGTTTGGGGGAGCAGTACTTC. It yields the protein CSASYSLAGLGEQYF.

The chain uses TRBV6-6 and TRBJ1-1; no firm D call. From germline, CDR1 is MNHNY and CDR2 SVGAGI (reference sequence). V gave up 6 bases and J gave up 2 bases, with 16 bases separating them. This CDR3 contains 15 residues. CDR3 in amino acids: CASSRLVTENTEAFF. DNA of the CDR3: TGTGCCAGCAGCCGCCTCGTAACGGAAAACACTGAAGCTTTCTTT.

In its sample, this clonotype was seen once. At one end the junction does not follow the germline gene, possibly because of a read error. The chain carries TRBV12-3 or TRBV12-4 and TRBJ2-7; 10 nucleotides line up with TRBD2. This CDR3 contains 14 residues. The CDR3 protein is CASSLAGDTYEQYF. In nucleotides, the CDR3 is TGTGCCAGCAGTCTAGCGGGGGATACCTACGAGCAGTACTTC.

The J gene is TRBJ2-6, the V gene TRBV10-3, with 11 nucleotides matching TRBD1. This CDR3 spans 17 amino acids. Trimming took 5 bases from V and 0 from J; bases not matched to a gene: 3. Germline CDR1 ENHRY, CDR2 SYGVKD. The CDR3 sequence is CAISWTGGSSGANVLTF. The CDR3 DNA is TGTGCCATCAGTTGGACAGGGGGCTCCTCTGGGGCCAACGTCCTGACTTTC.

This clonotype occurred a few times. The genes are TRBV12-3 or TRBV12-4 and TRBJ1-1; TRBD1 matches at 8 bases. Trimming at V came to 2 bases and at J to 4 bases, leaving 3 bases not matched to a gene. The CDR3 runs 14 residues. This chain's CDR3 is CASSLYTGGTEAFF. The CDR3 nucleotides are TGTGCCAGCAGTTTATATACAGGGGGCACTGAAGCTTTCTTT.

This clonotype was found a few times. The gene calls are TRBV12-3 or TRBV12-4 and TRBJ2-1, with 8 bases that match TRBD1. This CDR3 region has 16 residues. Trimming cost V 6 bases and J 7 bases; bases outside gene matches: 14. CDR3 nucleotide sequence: TGTGCCAGCAGCCAAGGAGAGGGACAGGTGGAAAATGAGCAGTTCTTC. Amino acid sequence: CASSQGEGQVENEQFF.